This T cell receptor beta chain was sequenced for a study of T cell changes during pregnancy in multiple sclerosis. This CDR3 is 16 amino acids long. CDR1 SGHKS and CDR2 YYEKEE come from the germline V gene (reference sequence). Trimming left V 2 bases short and J 8 bases short, with 19 bases between. Method: immunoSEQ multiplex PCR; TCRdb's copy keeps in-frame clones and lacks some. There are tens of thousands of clones in the sample; 90% to 95% occur only once, and less than 0.75% lies in the top ten. The TCR comes from a female donor with multiple sclerosis, enrolled in a pregnancy study. This chain joins TRBV5-5 and TRBJ1-4; unclear D gene. The starting material was CD4+ T cells from peripheral blood mononuclear cells, obtained in the third trimester of pregnancy. Written as DNA, the CDR3 is TGTGCCAGCAGCTTAGATCCCGGGATCAAGAAGGAAAAACTGTTTTTT. Amino acids: CASSLDPGIKKEKLFF.